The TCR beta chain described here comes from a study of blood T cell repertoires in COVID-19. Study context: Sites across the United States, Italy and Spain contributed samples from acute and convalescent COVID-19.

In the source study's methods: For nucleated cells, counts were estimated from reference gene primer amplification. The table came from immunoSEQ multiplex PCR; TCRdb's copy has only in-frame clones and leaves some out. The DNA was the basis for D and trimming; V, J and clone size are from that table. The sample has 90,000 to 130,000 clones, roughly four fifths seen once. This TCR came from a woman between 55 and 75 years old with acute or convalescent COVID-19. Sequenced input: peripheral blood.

The DNA for the CDR3 is TGTGCCAGCAACCCCGGACAGGGTATTGCGACCCAGTACTTC. Its translation: CASNPGQGIATQYF. The V call is TRBV7-7, the J call TRBJ2-5; 8 bases match TRBD1. CDR1 and CDR2 (germline): SSHAT, FNYEAQ (reference sequence). V gave up 7 bases and J gave up 7 bases; unmatched junction bases: 11. The CDR3 consists of 14 residues.